These 26 T cell receptor beta chains originate from one sample sequenced in a study of patients and donors after allogeneic stem cell transplantation. TCRdb redid the calling of the RT-PCR reads with MiXCR, one entry per CDR3 protein. The sample gives approximately 430,000 distinct CDR3 sequences, 16% of which show up once; around 7.9% is in the top ten. Sequenced material: blood, either unsorted or a sorted T cell fraction (not recorded which). The receptors derive from a human donor who was either an allogeneic HSCT recipient or a stem cell or donor lymphocyte infusion donor (not recorded which). It is not recorded whose cells these are; they may come from a transplant donor.

The chain combines TRBV5-1 with TRBJ1-4, with D possibly TRBD1 on 5 matching bases. Germline CDR1 SGHRS, CDR2 YFSETQ. V was trimmed by 2 bases and J by 6 bases, leaving 11 bases between them. This CDR3 comprises 14 residues. The CDR3 DNA follows: TGCGCCAGCAGCTTAGGCCGGGGGGATGAAAAACTGTTTTTT. Translating it yields CASSLGRGDEKLFF.

The rearrangement joins TRBV5-6 to TRBJ2-3; TRBD1 might be the D (5 bases). The V end lost 0 bases, the J end lost 0 bases, and 8 bases lay between the germline ends. Per the germline V gene, CDR1 is SGHDT and CDR2 is YYEEEE. CDR3 size: 15 residues. The CDR3 sequence: CASSLAQGSTDTQYF. The CDR3 DNA is TGTGCCAGCAGCTTGGCCCAGGGTAGCACAGATACGCAGTATTTT.

V is TRBV7-9 and J is TRBJ1-6; D ambiguous. Between the trimmed V and J ends, which lost 2 bases and 4 bases, there was a span of 9 bases. This CDR3 is 15 amino acids long. The germline V gene has CDR1 SEHNR and CDR2 FQNEAQ (reference sequence). CDR3 sequence (DNA): TGTGCCAGCAGCTTACGAGAAGGGTATAATTCACCCCTCCACTTT. Its translation is CASSLREGYNSPLHF.

The count of this clonotype is one. The chain joins TRBV3-1 to TRBJ2-7; 13 bases align to TRBD2. Trimming removed 0 bases from V and 0 bases from J; junction bases left unmatched: 11. The germline V gene encodes CDR1 LGHDT and CDR2 YNNKEL (reference sequence). This CDR3 has 20 amino acids. In DNA, the CDR3 is TGTGCCAGCAGCCAAGATAGGACTAGCGGGAGAGCCAAGAGCTCCTACGAGCAGTACTTC. This codes for CASSQDRTSGRAKSSYEQYF.

This chain links TRBV7-9 with TRBJ2-7; TRBD1 matches 7 bases. The CDR3 spans 16 residues. Germline values: CDR1 SEHNR, CDR2 FQNEAQ (reference sequence). J gave up 5 bases and V 1 base, and 11 bases lay outside the gene matches. CDR3 residues: CASSLGRGTEWDEQYF. The CDR3 DNA is TGTGCCAGCAGCTTAGGGCGAGGGACAGAGTGGGACGAGCAGTACTTC.

This rearrangement joins TRBV4-1 to TRBJ2-3, with 9 bases aligning to TRBD1. After removal of 4 bases from V and 3 bases from J, the junction contained 11 bases not matched to a gene. CDR1 and CDR2 from the germline V gene are MGHRA and YSYEKL. This CDR3 is 17 amino acids long. Written as DNA, the CDR3 is TGCGCCAGCAGCCGACGATCGGGACAGGGTATAACAGATACGCAGTATTTT. Translated, it gives CASSRRSGQGITDTQYF.

This clonotype was counted only a few times. V and J are TRBV5-6 and TRBJ2-1; no firm D call. Trimming took 4 bases from V and 7 from J, leaving 15 bases between them. The CDR3 is 14 residues long. CDR1 and CDR2 from the germline V gene are SGHDT and YYEEEE. Written as DNA, the CDR3 is TGTGCCAGCAGCCAGGTTGAGAGATCGAATGAGCAGTTCTTC. Translated, it gives CASSQVERSNEQFF.

There are a few counts of this clonotype. J is TRBJ1-1 and V is TRBV5-8, with 8 bases fitting TRBD1. The germline gives CDR1 SGHTS, CDR2 YDEGEE. The CDR3 extends over 15 amino acids. Trimming removed 1 base from V and 1 base from J; junction bases left unmatched: 3. The CDR3 spells CASSLRTGWNTEAFF. CDR3 bases: TGTGCCAGCAGCTTGCGGACAGGGTGGAACACTGAAGCTTTCTTT.

This clonotype was seen a handful of times. The chain links TRBV20-1 to TRBJ2-1; tentatively, D is TRBD2 (6 bases). Trimming removed 3 bases from V and 2 bases from J, with 14 bases in between. The CDR3 totals 15 residues. Germline CDR1 DFQATT, CDR2 SNEGSKA (reference sequence). The CDR3 reads CSASQVGGAYNEQFF. The CDR3 DNA reads TGCAGTGCTAGCCAAGTGGGGGGTGCCTACAATGAGCAGTTCTTC.

The J gene is TRBJ2-3, the V gene TRBV3-1; D gene unclear. The CDR3 is 16 amino acids. The V end was cut by 4 bases, the J end by 0 bases, with 14 bases between. Germline CDR1 LGHDT, CDR2 YNNKEL (reference sequence). CDR3 residues: CASSRYDSFSTDTQYF. The CDR3 bases are TGTGCCAGCAGCCGTTACGACTCCTTTAGCACAGATACGCAGTATTTT.

This chain links TRBV7-8 with TRBJ1-3, with D unresolved. V dropped 2 bases and J dropped 0 bases, with 11 bases sitting between them. Looked up from germline, CDR1 is SGHVS and CDR2 is FQNEAQ. The length of the CDR3 is 16 residues. The CDR3 loop is CASSLIVIGSGNTIYF. The CDR3 DNA is TGTGCCAGCAGCTTAATAGTGATAGGCTCTGGAAACACCATATATTTT.

For this clonotype: The junction differs from germline at one of its ends, possibly a read error. The rearrangement links TRBV10-3 to TRBJ2-1; 8 bases align to TRBD2. Germline lookup yields CDR1 ENHRY and CDR2 SYGVKD. This CDR3 has 12 amino acids. The CDR3 region has the DNA TGTGCCATCAGTGAGTCCGGGACTAGTGGGATCTTC. This encodes CAISESGTSGIF.

The CDR3 DNA reads as TGTGCCAGCAGCCGACAAACCCCGGGACGATATCACTCTGAAGCTTTCTTT. Its protein product is CASSRQTPGRYHSEAFF. The rearrangement uses TRBV4-2 and TRBJ1-1; D is perhaps TRBD1 (5 bases). Trimming took 4 bases from V and 6 from J, leaving 24 bases between them. This CDR3 contains 17 residues. Germline V lookup: CDR1 LGHNA, CDR2 YNFKEQ.

The chain is built from TRBV5-1 and TRBJ2-1; no clear D. Germline V gene sequence: CDR1 SGHRS, CDR2 YFSETQ. The CDR3 contains 15 residues. V lost 4 bases and J 2 bases, leaving 13 bases between the germline ends. The CDR3 region is CASSPGWAAYNEQFF. The CDR3 DNA is TGCGCCAGCAGCCCCGGTTGGGCCGCCTACAATGAGCAGTTCTTC.

V gene TRBV11-2 combines with J gene TRBJ2-7; TRBD2 aligns across 8 bases. V dropped 6 bases and J dropped 3; count of bases not matched to a gene: 7. The CDR3 spans 14 residues. Germline lookup yields CDR1 SGHAT and CDR2 FQNNGV. The CDR3 coding sequence is TGTGCCAGCAGGCCAGCGGGGGCCCGCTACGAGCAGTACTTC. Protein sequence: CASRPAGARYEQYF.

This clonotype has more than one count but fewer than ten. DNA for the CDR3: TGTGCCAGCAGCCTCCGGGGGGGCGAGAATGAGCAGTTCTTC. It encodes CASSLRGGENEQFF. V usage is TRBV3-1 and J usage is TRBJ2-1; TRBD2 matches 8 bases. CDR1 and CDR2 (germline): LGHDT, YNNKEL (reference sequence). This CDR3 is built from 14 residues. The ends lost 4 bases at V and 7 bases at J; junction bases unmatched: 6.

The sample holds a few counts of this clonotype. The rearrangement uses TRBV7-2 and TRBJ1-4, with D possibly matching TRBD1 (6 bases). The length of the CDR3 is 15 residues. Germline CDR1 SGHTA, CDR2 FQGNSA. The V end lost 5 bases, the J end lost 7 bases, and 17 bases lay between the germline ends. The CDR3 nucleotides are TGTGCCAGCAGCCCCCAGACAGGTCACGGTGAAAAACTGTTTTTT. Protein product: CASSPQTGHGEKLFF.

This clonotype came up a few times. The chain uses TRBV7-8 and TRBJ2-2; 10 nucleotides match TRBD1. Unmatched junction bases numbered 8, after V lost 4 bases and J lost 6 bases. Germline CDR1 and CDR2: SGHVS and FQNEAQ. This CDR3 region has 16 residues. The DNA for the CDR3 is TGTGCCAGCAGCTCCGACAGGGGGCCTTTACCCGGGGAGCTGTTTTTT. Translated, it gives CASSSDRGPLPGELFF. Full variable domain (missing parts from reference TRBV7-8 and TRBJ2-2): GAGVSQSPRYKVAKRGQDVALRCDPISGHVSLFWYQQALGQGPEFLTYFQNEAQLDKSGLPSDRFFAERPEGSVSTLKIQRTQQEDSAVYLCASSSDRGPLPGELFFGEGSRLTVL.

This clonotype showed up just a few times. The rearrangement joins TRBV7-2 to TRBJ2-5; 10 bases are shared with TRBD2. With V trimmed by 5 bases and J by 3 bases, 9 bases remained unmatched. CDR1 and CDR2 from the germline V gene are SGHTA and FQGNSA. The CDR3 length is 16 residues. In DNA, the CDR3 is TGTGCCAGCAGCCTGTACCATAGCGGGGGGAAAGAGACCCAGTACTTC. It yields the protein CASSLYHSGGKETQYF.

Only a few counts were recorded for this clonotype. This chain connects TRBV5-6 to TRBJ1-1; D ambiguous. Germline lookup yields CDR1 SGHDT and CDR2 YYEEEE. The CDR3 runs 13 residues. V was clipped by 3 bases and J by 3 bases, with 9 bases between them. In nucleotides, the CDR3 is TGTGCCAGCAGCTCTTCGCTTGACACTGAAGCTTTCTTT. Translated: CASSSSLDTEAFF.

This clonotype has more than one count but fewer than ten. The gene calls are TRBV7-8 and TRBJ2-1; 12 bases line up with TRBD1. Per germline, CDR1 SGHVS and CDR2 FQNEAQ. CDR3 size: 15 residues. Unmatched junction bases numbered 2, after V lost 0 bases and J lost 8 bases. CDR3 bases: TGTGCCAGCAGCTTAGCGCGGGACAGGGGGCATGAGCAGTTCTTC. As protein: CASSLARDRGHEQFF. The full variable domain, completed using reference TRBV7-8 and TRBJ2-1, is GAGVSQSPRYKVAKRGQDVALRCDPISGHVSLFWYQQALGQGPEFLTYFQNEAQLDKSGLPSDRFFAERPEGSVSTLKIQRTQQEDSAVYLCASSLARDRGHEQFFGPGTRLTVL.

This clonotype was observed at least ten times. The V gene is TRBV11-2, the J gene TRBJ2-1; no reliable D call. V was clipped by 0 bases and J by 8 bases, with 11 bases between them. The CDR3 sequence is 14 residues long. Per germline, CDR1 SGHAT and CDR2 FQNNGV. The CDR3 here is CASSLDGLVDEQFF. CDR3 bases: TGTGCCAGCAGCTTAGATGGGCTAGTCGATGAGCAGTTCTTC.

CDR3 in amino acids: CASSSPTSGGRELFF. The CDR3 DNA follows: TGTGCCAGCAGTTCGCCAACTAGCGGGGGGCGGGAGCTGTTTTTT. The V and J genes are TRBV6-2 or TRBV6-3 and TRBJ2-2, with TRBD2 matching 12 bases. The CDR3 has 15 residues. Germline CDR1 is MNHEY and CDR2 is SVGEGT. V lost 4 bases, J lost 9 bases, and 6 bases stayed unmatched.

The chain couples TRBV4-2 to TRBJ2-7; 13 positions agree with TRBD2. V shed 6 bases, J shed 5 bases, and the junction held 10 bases outside the gene matches. The CDR3 totals 16 residues. Germline values: CDR1 LGHNA, CDR2 YNFKEQ. The CDR3 sequence is CASSPTGTSGKDEQYF. The CDR3 coding sequence is TGTGCCAGCAGTCCTACCGGGACTAGCGGGAAGGACGAGCAGTACTTC.

This clonotype occurred a few times. The chain uses TRBV27 and TRBJ2-5; TRBD2 might be the D (5 bases). CDR1 and CDR2 (germline): MNHEY, SMNVEV (reference sequence). CDR3 length: 15 residues. V dropped 2 bases and J dropped 4 bases, with 14 bases sitting between them. The CDR3 DNA reads as TGTGCCAGCAGTTTAACCCCGGATCGGGGAGAGACCCAGTACTTC. It codes for CASSLTPDRGETQYF.

This chain uses TRBV11-3 with TRBJ2-7, with unresolved D. Germline V gene data show CDR1 as SGHNT and CDR2 as YENEEA. Deletions cut 3 bases from V and 0 bases from J, with 12 bases between. This CDR3 comprises 15 residues. Here the CDR3 reads CASSFSTKSSYEQYF. In DNA form, the CDR3 reads TGTGCCAGCAGCTTCTCGACAAAAAGCTCCTACGAGCAGTACTTC.